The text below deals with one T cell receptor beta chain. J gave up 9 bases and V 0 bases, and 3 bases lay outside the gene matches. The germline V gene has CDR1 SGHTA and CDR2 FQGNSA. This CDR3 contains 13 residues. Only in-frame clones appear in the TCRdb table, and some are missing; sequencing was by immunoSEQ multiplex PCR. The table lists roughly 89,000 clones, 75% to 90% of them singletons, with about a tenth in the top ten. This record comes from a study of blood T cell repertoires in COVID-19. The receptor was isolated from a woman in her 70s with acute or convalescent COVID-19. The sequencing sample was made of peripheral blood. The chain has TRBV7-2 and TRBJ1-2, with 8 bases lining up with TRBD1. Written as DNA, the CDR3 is TGTGCCAGCAGCTTAGCAGGACAGGGCCGCTACACCTTC. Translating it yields CASSLAGQGRYTF. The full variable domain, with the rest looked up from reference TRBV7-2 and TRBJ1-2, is GAGVSQSPSNKVTEKGKDVELRCDPISGHTALYWYRQSLGQGLEFLIYFQGNSAPDKSGLPSDRFSAERTGGSVSTLTIQRTQQEDSAVYLCASSLAGQGRYTFGSGTRLTVV.